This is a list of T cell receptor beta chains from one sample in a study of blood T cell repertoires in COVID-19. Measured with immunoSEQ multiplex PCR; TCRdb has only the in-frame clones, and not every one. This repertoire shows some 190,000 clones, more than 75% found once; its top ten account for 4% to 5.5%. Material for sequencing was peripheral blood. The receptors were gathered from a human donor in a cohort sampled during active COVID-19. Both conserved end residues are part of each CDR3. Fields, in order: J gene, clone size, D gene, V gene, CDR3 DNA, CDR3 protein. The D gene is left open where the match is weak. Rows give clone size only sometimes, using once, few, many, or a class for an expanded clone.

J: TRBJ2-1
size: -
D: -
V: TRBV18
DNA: TGTGCCAGCTCCCCCATCGGCGGCAATGAGCAGTTCTTC
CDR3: CASSPIGGNEQFF

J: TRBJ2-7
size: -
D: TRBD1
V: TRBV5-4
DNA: TGTGCCAGCAGCACGAGGACAGGCGGGTCCTACGAGCAGTACTTC
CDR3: CASSTRTGGSYEQYF

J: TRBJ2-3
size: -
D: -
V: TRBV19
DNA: TGTGCCAGTAGTCCTTATAGCACAGATACGCAGTATTTT
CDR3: CASSPYSTDTQYF

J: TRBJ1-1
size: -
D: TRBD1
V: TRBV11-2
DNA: TGTGCCAGCAGCCCCAGGACAGGGAATAGGTATACGGACACTGAAGCTTTCTTT
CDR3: CASSPRTGNRYTDTEAFF

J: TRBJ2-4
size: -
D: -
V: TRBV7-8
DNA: TGTGCCAGCAGCCCTCTCGAAAACATTCAGTACTTC
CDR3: CASSPLENIQYF

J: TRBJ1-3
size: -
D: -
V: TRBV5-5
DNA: TGTGCCAGCAGCTTGGACAGCGGGGCTGGAAACACCATATATTTT
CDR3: CASSLDSGAGNTIYF

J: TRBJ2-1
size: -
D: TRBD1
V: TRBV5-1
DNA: TGCGCCAGCAGCCCGGGACAGGGGTCCTACAATGAGCAGTTCTTC
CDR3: CASSPGQGSYNEQFF

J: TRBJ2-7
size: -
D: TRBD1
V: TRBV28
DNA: TGTGCCAGCGGCACAGGGGCCTACGAGCAGTACTTC
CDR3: CASGTGAYEQYF

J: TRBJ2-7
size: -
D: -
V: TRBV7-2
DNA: TGTGCCAGCAGCTTAACTCGGGGATCAGGCGAGCAGTACTTC
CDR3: CASSLTRGSGEQYF

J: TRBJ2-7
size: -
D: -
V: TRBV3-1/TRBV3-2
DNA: TGTGCCAGCAGCCAAGCATTGCGGGACCCCTCCTACGAGCAGTACTTC
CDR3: CASSQALRDPSYEQYF

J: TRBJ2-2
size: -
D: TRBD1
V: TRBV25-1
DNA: TGTGCCAGCCAGGGACAGGGGGCGACCGGGGAGCTGTTTTTT
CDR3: CASQGQGATGELFF

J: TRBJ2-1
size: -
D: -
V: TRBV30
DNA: TGTGCCTGGAGTGTCGGGTTGATCAATGAGCAGTTCTTC
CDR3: CAWSVGLINEQFF

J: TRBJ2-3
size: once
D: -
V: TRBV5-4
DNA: TGTGCCAGCAGCTCCGATTGGACAGCCCAGACAGATACGCAGTATTTT
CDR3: CASSSDWTAQTDTQYF

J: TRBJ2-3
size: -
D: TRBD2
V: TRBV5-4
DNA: TGTGCCAGCAGCTTACCGGTAGCGGGGGCAGATACGCAGTATTTT
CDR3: CASSLPVAGADTQYF

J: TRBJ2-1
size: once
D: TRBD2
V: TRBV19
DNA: TGTGCCAGTAGTATAGGTTATAAAGCGGGGGCCTACAATGAGCAGTTCTTC
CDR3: CASSIGYKAGAYNEQFF

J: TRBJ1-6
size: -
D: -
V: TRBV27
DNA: TGTGCCAGCAGTTCGTCCTATAATTCACCCCTCCACTTT
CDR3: CASSSSYNSPLHF

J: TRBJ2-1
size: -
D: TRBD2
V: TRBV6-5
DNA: TGTGCCAGCAGTTACCTCGCGGGGGTCTACAATGAGCAGTTCTTC
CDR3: CASSYLAGVYNEQFF

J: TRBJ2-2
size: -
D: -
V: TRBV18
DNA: TGTGCCAGCTCACTACCCTACAGGGATCGCACCGGGGAGCTGTTTTTT
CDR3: CASSLPYRDRTGELFF

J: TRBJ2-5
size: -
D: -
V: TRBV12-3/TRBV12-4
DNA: TGTGCCAGCAGTTCGTCAGGGCCGGAGACCCAGTACTTC
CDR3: CASSSSGPETQYF

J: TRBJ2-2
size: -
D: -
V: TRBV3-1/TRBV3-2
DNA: TGTGCCAGCAGCCCGTTATCGCGGACGAACACCGGGGAGCTGTTTTTT
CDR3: CASSPLSRTNTGELFF

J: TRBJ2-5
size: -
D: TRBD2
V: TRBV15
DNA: TGTGCCACCAGCAGATCCGAGGGGAGACTAGCCCAAGAGACCCAGTACTTC
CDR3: CATSRSEGRLAQETQYF

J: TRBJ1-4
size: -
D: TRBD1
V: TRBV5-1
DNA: TGCGCCAGCAGCTTAGAGACAGGGAATGAAAAACTGTTTTTT
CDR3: CASSLETGNEKLFF

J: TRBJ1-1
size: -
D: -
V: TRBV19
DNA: TGTGCCAGTAGTATACAGGACAGACATACTGAAGCTTTCTTT
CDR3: CASSIQDRHTEAFF

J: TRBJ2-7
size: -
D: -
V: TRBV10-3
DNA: TGTGCCATCAGCTCCAGCGGGTACATCTCCTACGAGCAGTACTTC
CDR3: CAISSSGYISYEQYF

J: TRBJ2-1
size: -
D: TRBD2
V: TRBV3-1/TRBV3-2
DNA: TGTGCCAGCAGCCAATCAAGCGGGAGTATCTACAATGAGCAGTTCTTC
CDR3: CASSQSSGSIYNEQFF

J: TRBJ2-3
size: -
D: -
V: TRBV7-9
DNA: TGTGCCATTCCCTCTCACAGGGAATTATTAGGCACAGATACGCAGTATTTT
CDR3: CAIPSHRELLGTDTQYF

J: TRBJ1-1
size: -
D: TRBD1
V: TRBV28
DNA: TGTGCCAGCACTTGGGACAGCGGGAACACTGAAGCTTTCTTT
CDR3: CASTWDSGNTEAFF

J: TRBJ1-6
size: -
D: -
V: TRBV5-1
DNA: TGCGCCAGCAGATTGCCGGGGGTGACCTCCTCACCCCTCCACTTT
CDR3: CASRLPGVTSSPLHF

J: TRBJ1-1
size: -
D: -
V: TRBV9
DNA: TGTGCCAGCAGCCTCCGCGCGAACGCTGAAGCTTTCTTT
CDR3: CASSLRANAEAFF

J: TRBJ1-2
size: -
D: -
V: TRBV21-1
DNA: TGTGCCAGCAGCAAGAGGGGGGGTTTTTGTGGCTACACCTTC
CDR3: CASSKRGGFCGYTF

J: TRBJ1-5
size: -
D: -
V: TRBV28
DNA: TGTGCCAGCAGCCGCCCGAGCGGTACTAATCAGCCCCAGCATTTT
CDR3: CASSRPSGTNQPQHF

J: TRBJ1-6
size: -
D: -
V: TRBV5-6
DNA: TGTGCCAGCAGCTGGGGGCCAAAGGACAGACTTAATTCACCCCTCCACTTT
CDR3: CASSWGPKDRLNSPLHF

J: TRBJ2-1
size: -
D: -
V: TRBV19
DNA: TGTGCCAGTAGTATAAAGGGGGATAGCTCCTACAATGAGCAGTTCTTC
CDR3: CASSIKGDSSYNEQFF